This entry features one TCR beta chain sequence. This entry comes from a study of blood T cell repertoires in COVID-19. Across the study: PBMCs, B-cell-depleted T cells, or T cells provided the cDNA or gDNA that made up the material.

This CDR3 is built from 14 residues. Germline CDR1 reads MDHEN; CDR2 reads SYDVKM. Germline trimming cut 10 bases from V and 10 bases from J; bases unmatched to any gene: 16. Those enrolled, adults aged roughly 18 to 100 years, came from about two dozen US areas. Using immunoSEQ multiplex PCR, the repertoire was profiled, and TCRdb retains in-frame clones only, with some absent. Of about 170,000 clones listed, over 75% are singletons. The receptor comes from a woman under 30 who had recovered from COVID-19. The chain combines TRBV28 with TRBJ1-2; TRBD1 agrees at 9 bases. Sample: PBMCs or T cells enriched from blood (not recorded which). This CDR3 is CATRDRVAITSYTF. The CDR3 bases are TGTGCCACCCGGGACAGGGTGGCGATAACATCCTACACCTTC.